The source of this T cell receptor (beta chain) is a study of blood T cell repertoires in COVID-19. The wider study: Acute and convalescent COVID-19 specimens originated in the United States, Italy and Spain. Sources were T cells, B-cell-depleted T cells, or PBMCs; the material itself was cDNA or gDNA.

This CDR3 spans 13 amino acids. With V trimmed by 7 bases and J by 1 base, 4 bases remained unmatched. Germline CDR1 and CDR2: MNHNY and SVGAGI (reference sequence). The assay was immunoSEQ multiplex PCR, and TCRdb's table has in-frame clones only and misses some. Here the sample spans more than 300,000 clones, roughly 90% being singletons. The TCR comes from a man aged 18 to 35 who had recovered from COVID-19. Sequencing was performed on peripheral blood. The rearrangement uses TRBV6-6 and TRBJ2-7; 7 bases align to TRBD1. The CDR3 is CASTRDRSYEQYF. CDR3 coding DNA: TGTGCCAGCACCAGGGACAGATCCTACGAGCAGTACTTC.